Listed below are T cell receptor beta chains from one sample, sequenced in a study of cytomegalovirus exposure and HLA in healthy donors. The data were produced by immunoSEQ multiplex PCR, yet TCRdb's version contains in-frame clones alone and is incomplete. The table shows roughly 200,000 clones, with roughly 79% occurring only once. Material for sequencing was PBMCs. The source is a male donor in good health and CMV-seronegative. Both conserved end residues are part of each CDR3. Each record gives: clone size, D gene, V gene, J gene, CDR3 DNA, CDR3 protein. A D gene is named only where the DNA matches it firmly. Part of the rows lack a size; the others show once, few, many or a class for expanded clones.

clone size: -
D gene: TRBD2
V gene: TRBV5-1
J gene: TRBJ2-3
CDR3 DNA: TGCGCCAGCAGCCGTAGCGGGGGGAGCACAGATACGCAGTATTTT
CDR3 protein: CASSRSGGSTDTQYF

clone size: -
D gene: -
V gene: TRBV20-1
J gene: TRBJ2-2
CDR3 DNA: TGCAGTGCAAGGGGTCCCGGGGAGCTGTTTTTT
CDR3 protein: CSARGPGELFF

clone size: -
D gene: TRBD1
V gene: TRBV29-1
J gene: TRBJ2-1
CDR3 DNA: TGCAGCGTCCGCGGACAGGGGGAAGGCAATGAGCAGTTCTTC
CDR3 protein: CSVRGQGEGNEQFF

clone size: -
D gene: -
V gene: TRBV19
J gene: TRBJ1-5
CDR3 DNA: TGTGCCAGTAGTTTGGACACACACAATCAGCCCCAGCATTTT
CDR3 protein: CASSLDTHNQPQHF

clone size: few
D gene: TRBD2
V gene: TRBV30
J gene: TRBJ2-7
CDR3 DNA: TGTGCCTGGAGTGGTCCGACTAGCGGCGGCTACGAGCAGTACTTC
CDR3 protein: CAWSGPTSGGYEQYF

clone size: -
D gene: TRBD2
V gene: TRBV15
J gene: TRBJ2-7
CDR3 DNA: TGTGCCACCTTGGCTAGCGGCACCTACGAGCAGTACTTC
CDR3 protein: CATLASGTYEQYF

clone size: -
D gene: -
V gene: TRBV18
J gene: TRBJ2-7
CDR3 DNA: TGTGCCAGCTCACCACGGACAGACAGGAGCTCCTACGAGCAGTACTTC
CDR3 protein: CASSPRTDRSSYEQYF

clone size: -
D gene: -
V gene: TRBV30
J gene: TRBJ1-5
CDR3 DNA: TGTGCCTGGAGTTGGACAGACAATCAGCCCCAGCATTTT
CDR3 protein: CAWSWTDNQPQHF

clone size: few
D gene: -
V gene: TRBV2
J gene: TRBJ2-3
CDR3 DNA: TGTGCCAGCAGTGGGGCAAATAGGGATACGCAGTATTTT
CDR3 protein: CASSGANRDTQYF

clone size: once
D gene: -
V gene: TRBV5-1
J gene: TRBJ2-7
CDR3 DNA: TGCGCCAGCAGCTCGGGGTTTAGTCCGCACGAGCAGTACTTC
CDR3 protein: CASSSGFSPHEQYF

clone size: few
D gene: -
V gene: TRBV7-3
J gene: TRBJ2-3
CDR3 DNA: TGTGCCAGCAGCCTTGACAGTGGGGGCGCAGATACGCAGTATTTT
CDR3 protein: CASSLDSGGADTQYF

clone size: once
D gene: -
V gene: TRBV4-3
J gene: TRBJ2-2
CDR3 DNA: TGCGCCAGCAGCCCCCCCACGCACAGGGAGGGCGGGGAGCTGTTTTTT
CDR3 protein: CASSPPTHREGGELFF

clone size: -
D gene: TRBD2
V gene: TRBV9
J gene: TRBJ2-7
CDR3 DNA: TGTGCCAGCAGCGTAGGATCTAGCGGGGAAAGCTCCTACGAGCAGTACTTC
CDR3 protein: CASSVGSSGESSYEQYF

clone size: -
D gene: -
V gene: TRBV6-6
J gene: TRBJ2-7
CDR3 DNA: TGTGCCAGCAGTTATCTGGGCCGCTACTCCTACGAGCAGTACTTC
CDR3 protein: CASSYLGRYSYEQYF

clone size: -
D gene: -
V gene: TRBV4-1
J gene: TRBJ1-4
CDR3 DNA: TGCGCCAGCAGCCACGGTGGTAGCGGGGGGCGCGGAGAAAAACTGTTTTTT
CDR3 protein: CASSHGGSGGRGEKLFF

clone size: -
D gene: -
V gene: TRBV19
J gene: TRBJ1-5
CDR3 DNA: TGTGCCAGTAGTTCCCGGACAGCGAGCAATCAGCCCCAGCATTTT
CDR3 protein: CASSSRTASNQPQHF

clone size: -
D gene: TRBD1
V gene: TRBV6-6
J gene: TRBJ2-5
CDR3 DNA: TGTGCCAGCAGCCGGGACAGGCGAGAGACCCAGTACTTC
CDR3 protein: CASSRDRRETQYF

clone size: -
D gene: -
V gene: TRBV7-3
J gene: TRBJ1-1
CDR3 DNA: TGTGCCAGCAGCTCGGGATCTGCGAACACTGAAGCTTTCTTT
CDR3 protein: CASSSGSANTEAFF

clone size: -
D gene: TRBD1
V gene: TRBV28
J gene: TRBJ1-1
CDR3 DNA: TGTGCCAGCATCCCAGGGGGGGATCGGGGGGGTTTCTTT
CDR3 protein: CASIPGGDRGGFF

clone size: few
D gene: -
V gene: TRBV18
J gene: TRBJ1-5
CDR3 DNA: TGTGCCAGCTCACCACCGGGGACTCGGAGCAATCAGCCCCAGCATTTT
CDR3 protein: CASSPPGTRSNQPQHF

clone size: -
D gene: TRBD1
V gene: TRBV7-9
J gene: TRBJ1-3
CDR3 DNA: TGTTCCAGCAGCCCTCAGGGGGGCAGGGGTAGAAACACCATATATTTT
CDR3 protein: CSSSPQGGRGRNTIYF

clone size: few
D gene: -
V gene: TRBV25-1
J gene: TRBJ2-2
CDR3 DNA: TGTGCCAGCAGACTAGAGAACACCGGGGAGCTGTTTTTT
CDR3 protein: CASRLENTGELFF

clone size: -
D gene: -
V gene: TRBV2
J gene: TRBJ2-6
CDR3 DNA: TGTGCCAGCAGTGTAAACTCTGGGGCCAACGTCCTGACTTTC
CDR3 protein: CASSVNSGANVLTF

clone size: -
D gene: -
V gene: TRBV6-6
J gene: TRBJ1-5
CDR3 DNA: TGTGCCAGCAGTTACGGCAGAAATAGCAATCAGCCCCAGCATTTT
CDR3 protein: CASSYGRNSNQPQHF

clone size: -
D gene: TRBD2
V gene: TRBV7-9
J gene: TRBJ2-7
CDR3 DNA: TGTGCCAGCAGCTTTAGCGGGAGCCTGAGGGAGCAGTACTTC
CDR3 protein: CASSFSGSLREQYF

clone size: -
D gene: TRBD2
V gene: TRBV4-1
J gene: TRBJ2-3
CDR3 DNA: TGCGCCAGCAGCCAAGACTTTGGGACTAGCGTGACAGATACGCAGTATTTT
CDR3 protein: CASSQDFGTSVTDTQYF